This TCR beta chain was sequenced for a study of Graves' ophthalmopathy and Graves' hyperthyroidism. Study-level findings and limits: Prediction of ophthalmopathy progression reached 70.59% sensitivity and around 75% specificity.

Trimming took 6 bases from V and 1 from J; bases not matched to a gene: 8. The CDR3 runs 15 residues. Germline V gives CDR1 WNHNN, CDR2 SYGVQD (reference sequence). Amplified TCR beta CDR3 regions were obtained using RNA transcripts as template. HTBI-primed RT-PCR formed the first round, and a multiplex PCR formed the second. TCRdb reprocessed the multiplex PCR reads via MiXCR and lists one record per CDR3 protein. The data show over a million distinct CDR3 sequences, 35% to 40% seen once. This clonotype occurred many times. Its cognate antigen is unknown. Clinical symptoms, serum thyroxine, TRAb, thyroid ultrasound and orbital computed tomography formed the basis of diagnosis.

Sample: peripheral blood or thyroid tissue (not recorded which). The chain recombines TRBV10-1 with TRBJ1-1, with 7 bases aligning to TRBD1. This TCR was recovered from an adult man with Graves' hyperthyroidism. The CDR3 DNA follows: TGCGCCAGCAGCGAGACCAGGACAGGGAACACTGAAGCTTTCTTT. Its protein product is CASSETRTGNTEAFF.